The 8 T cell receptor beta chains below all came from one sample that was sequenced in a study of STAT5B mutations in CD4+ large granular lymphocyte leukemia. Generated by immunoSEQ multiplex PCR, the TCRdb table keeps only in-frame clones and is missing some. The top ten clones hold more than 0.85% of a sample with around 30,000 clones, 74% of them seen once. Sample: CD4+ T cells from blood buffy coats. The receptors shown here come from a human donor in good health.

CDR3 region: CASSEARTGGNTIYF. The DNA for the CDR3 is TGTGCCAGCAGTGAAGCGCGGACAGGTGGAAACACCATATATTTT. The chain couples TRBV2 to TRBJ1-3, with 7 bases matching TRBD1. The CDR3 spans 15 residues. Per the germline V gene, CDR1 is SNHLY and CDR2 is FYNNEI. Trimming took 0 bases from V and 3 from J; bases not matched to a gene: 2.

The gene calls are TRBV4-1 and TRBJ1-2, with D possibly TRBD1 on 5 matching bases. Germline lookup yields CDR1 MGHRA and CDR2 YSYEKL. The V and J ends lost 0 bases and 4 bases respectively, with 12 bases between them. CDR3 length equals 15 residues. This CDR3 reads CASSQDRQSRYGYTF. The CDR3 DNA is TGCGCCAGCAGCCAAGACCGACAGAGTCGCTATGGCTACACCTTC.

This clone occurred a few times. The chain couples TRBV4-2 to TRBJ2-1, with TRBD2 matching 10 bases. Germline V gene lookup returns CDR1 LGHNA and CDR2 YNFKEQ. The CDR3 is made up of 18 amino acids. V trimming: 0 bases; J trimming: 4 bases; junction bases outside the gene matches: 9. The CDR3 DNA is TGTGCCAGCAGCCAAGATCCCCCAGCGGGGGGGTTGTACAATGAGCAGTTCTTC. Translated: CASSQDPPAGGLYNEQFF.

The rearrangement uses TRBV28 and TRBJ1-2, with no clear D. Trimming took 2 bases from V and 4 from J, leaving 5 bases between them. CDR3 length equals 12 residues. Germline V CDR1 and CDR2: MDHEN, SYDVKM. CDR3 in DNA: TGTGCCAGCAGTTTACCGGCCTATGGCTACACCTTC. The encoded protein is CASSLPAYGYTF.

CDR3 sequence reads: CAWTSRGLAGSLTQYF. DNA for the CDR3: TGTGCCTGGACCAGCAGGGGACTAGCGGGGTCGTTGACCCAGTACTTC. This sequence joins TRBV30 and TRBJ2-5, with 13 bases lining up with TRBD2. CDR3 length equals 16 residues. J lost 7 bases, V lost 4 bases, and 12 bases had no gene match. In germline, CDR1 is GTSNPN, CDR2 SVGIG (reference sequence).

The chain carries TRBV5-1 and TRBJ2-1; no definite D call. The germline V gene encodes CDR1 SGHRS and CDR2 YFSETQ. The V end was cut by 0 bases, the J end by 6 bases, with 13 bases between. The CDR3 is made up of 15 amino acids. This CDR3 is CASSLDGVQSNEQFF. DNA for the CDR3: TGCGCCAGCAGCTTGGATGGGGTCCAAAGCAATGAGCAGTTCTTC.

V is TRBV7-8 and J is TRBJ1-2, with 9 bases matching TRBD1. CDR3 size: 16 residues. Trimming took 0 bases from V and 5 from J; bases not matched to a gene: 7. Germline V gene sequence: CDR1 SGHVS, CDR2 FQNEAQ. The DNA of the CDR3 is TGTGCCAGCAGCTTAGCGTTATTAGGGACAGGGTATGGCTACACCTTC. This encodes CASSLALLGTGYGYTF.

The rearrangement joins TRBV18 to TRBJ2-5; 7 nucleotides agree with TRBD1. The CDR3 contains 14 residues. Germline V gives CDR1 KGHSH, CDR2 LQKENI. V gave up 3 bases and J gave up 4 bases; unmatched junction bases: 5. As DNA, the CDR3 is TGTGCCAGCTCACCTTTTCCAGGGGGAGAGACCCAGTACTTC. Encoded protein: CASSPFPGGETQYF.